A selection of T cell receptor beta chains follows, all from one sample in a study of cytomegalovirus exposure and HLA in healthy donors. The protocol was immunoSEQ multiplex PCR, while the TCRdb copy is restricted to in-frame clones and leaves out a portion. The table records roughly 90,000 clones, over 60% of them present only once. The sequencing sample was made of PBMCs. The receptors derive from a woman aged 40 to 50 in good health and CMV-seropositive. Each CDR3 is given with its conserved first and last residue. A D gene is named only where the DNA matches it firmly. For some rows the clone size is stated as once, few or many, or as a class when expanded; others skip it.

D gene,V gene,clone size,J gene,CDR3 DNA,CDR3 protein
TRBD1,TRBV30,NA,TRBJ2-7,TGTGCCTGGAGCGGGACAGTGGGTCAGCTACGCCAGTACTTC,CAWSGTVGQLRQYF
TRBD2,TRBV13,NA,TRBJ2-3,TGTGCCAGCAGTTCAGGACTAGCGGGAATTGTGGATACGCAGTATTTT,CASSSGLAGIVDTQYF
NA,TRBV7-9,NA,TRBJ2-7,TGTGCCAGCTCCGACATCATCTCCTACGAGCAGTACTTC,CASSDIISYEQYF
TRBD1,TRBV27,NA,TRBJ1-4,TGTGCCAGCAGCGGGGGGACAGGGGGCCTTGAAAAACTGTTTTTT,CASSGGTGGLEKLFF
NA,TRBV7-9,NA,TRBJ2-7,TGTGCCAGCAGCTCAAACTATTACGAGCAGTACTTC,CASSSNYYEQYF
TRBD1,TRBV7-3,NA,TRBJ1-4,TGTGCCAGCAGCCCAGGGGACAGTCTTAATGAAAAACTGTTTTTT,CASSPGDSLNEKLFF
NA,TRBV21-1,NA,TRBJ1-2,TGTGCCAGCACCCTAAAAAGGAGGGGAGGGGACTATGGCTACACCTTC,CASTLKRRGGDYGYTF
TRBD2,TRBV27,once,TRBJ2-1,TGTGCCAGCAGTTCGATTAGCGGGAGCTACAATGAGCAGTTCTTC,CASSSISGSYNEQFF
TRBD1,TRBV28,NA,TRBJ1-2,TGTGCCAGCAGTCTCCCGCCGGGACAGGGGGCCTATGGCTACACCTTC,CASSLPPGQGAYGYTF
TRBD2,TRBV11-2,NA,TRBJ2-7,TGTGCCAGCAGCCGGGGACTAGTTTTGGCCGAGCAGTACTTC,CASSRGLVLAEQYF
NA,TRBV6-1,NA,TRBJ2-1,TGTGCCAGCAGTGCGTACAATGAGCAGTTCTTC,CASSAYNEQFF
NA,TRBV2,NA,TRBJ1-5,TGTGCCAGCAGAGCCCCTTCGAACCGGCAGGGCAATCAGCCCCAGCATTTT,CASRAPSNRQGNQPQHF
NA,TRBV4-3,NA,TRBJ2-5,TGCGCCAGCAGCCAAGACGGCAGGGAGACCCAGTACTTC,CASSQDGRETQYF
TRBD2,TRBV28,NA,TRBJ2-3,TGTGCCAGCAGTTTCGGGGGGGCGGGCACAGATACGCAGTATTTT,CASSFGGAGTDTQYF
TRBD2,TRBV9,NA,TRBJ2-5,TGTGCCAGCAGCGTAGCTACAAGCGGGAGATTGGGAGAGACCCAGTACTTC,CASSVATSGRLGETQYF
TRBD2,TRBV7-2,NA,TRBJ2-1,TGTGCCTCGTGGCTGGCTAGCGGGGGGGGCAATGAGCAGTTCTTC,CASWLASGGGNEQFF
NA,TRBV2,NA,TRBJ1-3,TGTGCCAGCAGTGAAGCCTATAGATCTGGAAACACCATATATTTT,CASSEAYRSGNTIYF
TRBD1,TRBV13,NA,TRBJ2-7,TGTGCCAGCAGCGGTCCCGGGACAGGGATGGGGCTCTACGAGCAGTACTTC,CASSGPGTGMGLYEQYF
NA,TRBV7-8,once,TRBJ1-2,TGTGCCAGCAGCGACTACAGGGACTATGGCTACACCTTC,CASSDYRDYGYTF
TRBD2,TRBV15,NA,TRBJ2-5,TGTGCCACCAGCATTGGGACTAGCGGTCCAAGGACCCAGTACTTC,CATSIGTSGPRTQYF
NA,TRBV19,NA,TRBJ2-2,TGTGCCAGTAGTAAAACAGAGCTAGCGCCCACCGGGGAGCTGTTTTTT,CASSKTELAPTGELFF
NA,TRBV7-2,NA,TRBJ2-5,TGTGCCAGCAGCTCCAGCCCGTTCGGGGAGCAGTACTTC,CASSSSPFGEQYF
TRBD1,TRBV7-9,few,TRBJ1-1,TGTGCCAGCAGCTTTGGGACAGTGAACACTGAAGCTTTCTTT,CASSFGTVNTEAFF
TRBD1,TRBV5-1,NA,TRBJ1-2,TGCGCCAGCAGCGAACAGGGGATGGATGGCTACACCTTC,CASSEQGMDGYTF
TRBD2,TRBV6-4,NA,TRBJ2-5,TGTGCCAGGGCGTCGGGTCGGAGGGGACTAGCCAAAGAGACCCAGTACTTC,CARASGRRGLAKETQYF
TRBD2,TRBV4-2,NA,TRBJ2-1,TGTGCCAGCAGCCAAGAGGGGGTAGCGGGAGATGAGCAGTTCTTC,CASSQEGVAGDEQFF
TRBD2,TRBV28,NA,TRBJ2-2,TGTGCCAGCAGTATAGCGGGAGGACTCAACACCGGGGAGCTGTTTTTT,CASSIAGGLNTGELFF
NA,TRBV19,few,TRBJ1-1,TGTGCCAGTAGTATAACCAGGGGGAACACTGAAGCTTTCTTT,CASSITRGNTEAFF
TRBD1,TRBV19,NA,TRBJ1-4,TGTGCCACCAGAGACAGGGCCGATGAAAAACTGTTTTTT,CATRDRADEKLFF
TRBD2,TRBV5-6,NA,TRBJ2-7,TGTGCCAGCAGCGGGGAAACGGGACTAGCGGGATTGGAGCAGTACTTC,CASSGETGLAGLEQYF
NA,TRBV6-5,NA,TRBJ2-7,TGTGCCAGCGGGGAAAACGGGGGACTCGCGTGGGAGCAGTACTTC,CASGENGGLAWEQYF
NA,TRBV6-4,NA,TRBJ2-2,TGTGCCAGCCGAAGGACAGCGAACACCGGGGAGCTGTTTTTT,CASRRTANTGELFF
NA,TRBV19,NA,TRBJ1-5,TGTGCCAGTAGTAGGGACATGGGGGACAATCAGCCCCAGCATTTT,CASSRDMGDNQPQHF